This T cell receptor beta chain emerged from a study of T cells in Graves' hyperthyroidism and ophthalmopathy. This clonotype was detected many times. The germline V gene encodes CDR1 SNHLY and CDR2 FYNNEI. Trimming stripped 4 bases from V and 5 bases from J, with 9 bases between. CDR3 length: 13 amino acids. RNA transcripts served as the template for amplifying TCR beta CDR3 regions. First-round RT-PCR with HTBI primers amplified the TCR CDR3 region. TCRdb analysed the multiplex PCR reads with MiXCR anew, one entry per CDR3 protein. The repertoire holds around 570,000 distinct CDR3 sequences, with about 20% as singletons.

The sequencing input was blood. The TCR comes from a man aged 35-49 years with Graves' ophthalmopathy. This chain connects TRBV2 to TRBJ2-1, with D possibly TRBD1 on 5 matching bases. The CDR3 spells CASSAWTHNEQFF. CDR3 DNA sequence: TGTGCCAGCAGTGCGTGGACACACAATGAGCAGTTCTTC.